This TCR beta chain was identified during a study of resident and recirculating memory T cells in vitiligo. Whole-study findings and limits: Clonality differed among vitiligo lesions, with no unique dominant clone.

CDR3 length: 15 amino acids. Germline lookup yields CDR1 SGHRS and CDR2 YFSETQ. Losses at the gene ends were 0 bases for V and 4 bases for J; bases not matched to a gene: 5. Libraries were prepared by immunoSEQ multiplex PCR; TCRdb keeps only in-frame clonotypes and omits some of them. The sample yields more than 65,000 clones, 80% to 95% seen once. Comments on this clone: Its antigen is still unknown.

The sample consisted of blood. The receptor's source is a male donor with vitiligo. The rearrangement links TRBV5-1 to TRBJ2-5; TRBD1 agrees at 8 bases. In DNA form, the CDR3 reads TGCGCCAGCAGCTTGGCCACAGGGGGATCAGAGACCCAGTACTTC. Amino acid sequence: CASSLATGGSETQYF.